Listed below are T cell receptor beta chains from one sample, sequenced in a study of cytomegalovirus exposure and HLA in healthy donors. Clones were read by immunoSEQ multiplex PCR, and TCRdb kept only the in-frame ones, dropping some. This table holds about 130,000 clones, roughly two thirds found once. Sequencing was performed on PBMCs. Receptors were obtained from a young man in good health and CMV-seropositive. CDR3s include the opening cysteine and the closing phenylalanine or tryptophan. A D gene is named only where the DNA matches it firmly. Only some rows state a clone size, as once, few, many or a class for expanded clones.

clone size	J gene	D gene	V gene	CDR3 DNA	CDR3 protein
few	TRBJ2-5	NA	TRBV5-6	TGTGCCAGCAGCCCGGAGGTGCAAGAGACCCAGTACTTC	CASSPEVQETQYF
NA	TRBJ2-3	NA	TRBV5-6	TGTGCCAGCAGCTTGCGTAGACAGGATACGCAGTATTTT	CASSLRRQDTQYF
NA	TRBJ2-5	NA	TRBV6-1	TGTGCCAGCAGTGAAGCAGCGGGCTTGAAGACCCAGTACTTC	CASSEAAGLKTQYF
NA	TRBJ2-1	NA	TRBV28	TGTGCCAGCAGTCGCTTTTTCACTTCCGGGAAGAGATTGTTCTTC	CASSRFFTSGKRLFF
NA	TRBJ2-7	TRBD1	TRBV28	TGTGCCAGCACCACTGGACAGGGCTCCTACGAGCAGTACTTC	CASTTGQGSYEQYF
few	TRBJ2-5	NA	TRBV5-6	TGTGCCAGCAGCTTGGGCTTCAGCGGTTCTTTTGTGACCCAGTACTTC	CASSLGFSGSFVTQYF
NA	TRBJ2-5	TRBD1	TRBV6-1	TGTGCCAGCAGAGACCTTGGGACAGACCAAGAGACCCAGTACTTC	CASRDLGTDQETQYF
NA	TRBJ2-5	TRBD1	TRBV7-6	TGTGCCAGCAGCACAGACAGGGAAGAGACCCAGTACTTC	CASSTDREETQYF
NA	TRBJ2-7	NA	TRBV7-3	TGTGCCAGCAGCTTAGGCCCAGGGAACTACGAGCAGTACTTC	CASSLGPGNYEQYF
few	TRBJ2-2	TRBD1	TRBV5-1	TGCGCCAGCAGCCGGACAGGGGCGAACACCGGGGAGCTGTTTTTT	CASSRTGANTGELFF
NA	TRBJ1-2	NA	TRBV6-1	TGTGCCAGCGAAACAAGGACGGGATATGGCTACACCTTC	CASETRTGYGYTF
NA	TRBJ2-1	NA	TRBV7-9	TGTGCCAGCTCCAGGGATGAGCAGTTCTTC	CASSRDEQFF
NA	TRBJ2-2	NA	TRBV6-5	TGTGCCAGCAGCAAATACAGGGTTGACACCGGGGAGCTGTTTTTT	CASSKYRVDTGELFF
NA	TRBJ2-1	TRBD2	TRBV10-3	TGTGCCACCCACCTGACTAGCGGGAGTAAAAATGAGCAGTTCTTC	CATHLTSGSKNEQFF
few	TRBJ2-7	NA	TRBV7-2	TGTGCCAGCAGCTTAGTCAGGGGAGCTGACGAGCAGTACTTC	CASSLVRGADEQYF
NA	TRBJ2-7	TRBD2	TRBV6-5	TGTGCCAGCAGTTACTCGATCCCGGGAGGTGCGGACGAGCAGTACTTC	CASSYSIPGGADEQYF
once	TRBJ1-2	TRBD1	TRBV28	TGTGCCAGCAGTTTTCGCCAGGGGGCGCGGGAGGGCTACACCTTC	CASSFRQGAREGYTF
NA	TRBJ2-3	TRBD2	TRBV4-3	TGCGCCAGCAGCCAATGGTGGGGAGGGCTAGCGGGACGACCATCCACAGATACGCAGTATTTT	CASSQWWGGLAGRPSTDTQYF
few	TRBJ2-1	TRBD2	TRBV7-6	TGTGCCAGCAGCTTTCTCGGCGGGGGTTACAATGAGCAGTTCTTC	CASSFLGGGYNEQFF
few	TRBJ2-1	NA	TRBV5-1	TGCGCCAGCAGCTTGGCGGGGGACTGGGGCAATGAGCAGTTCTTC	CASSLAGDWGNEQFF
NA	TRBJ2-2	TRBD2	TRBV12-5	TGTGCTAGTGGTTTGCCCGGGGGGACTTTCACCGGGGAGCTGTTTTTT	CASGLPGGTFTGELFF
NA	TRBJ1-1	NA	TRBV6-1	TGTGCCAGCAGTGAATTGAAAACGTGGGCCCACACTGAAGCTTTCTTT	CASSELKTWAHTEAFF
NA	TRBJ2-5	NA	TRBV28	TGTGCCAGCAGTTTACGCGGCGGGTCCTTTTCCCAGTACTTC	CASSLRGGSFSQYF
NA	TRBJ2-7	TRBD2	TRBV5-4	TGTGCCAGCAGCTCCATTTCTAGCGGGAGCGTCTACGAGCAGTACTTC	CASSSISSGSVYEQYF
NA	TRBJ2-2	TRBD1	TRBV5-1	TGCGCCAGCAGCTCCATAATCCAGGGGGCGCCGGACACCGGGGAGCTGTTTTTT	CASSSIIQGAPDTGELFF
few	TRBJ1-5	TRBD1	TRBV2	TGTGCCAGCAGTGGAACAGGGGGCAATCAGCCCCAGCATTTT	CASSGTGGNQPQHF
NA	TRBJ1-6	NA	TRBV6-4	TGTGCCAGCAGTGACACGGATAGAGGGGGTGCGAATTCACCCCTCCACTTT	CASSDTDRGGANSPLHF
NA	TRBJ2-7	NA	TRBV7-9	TGTGCCAGCAGCTTACGGGAAGAGCAGTACTTC	CASSLREEQYF
NA	TRBJ2-4	NA	TRBV19	TGTGCCAGTAGTACCATTATGCGCCGGGAACCCCAGTACTTC	CASSTIMRREPQYF
NA	TRBJ2-3	TRBD2	TRBV4-3	TGCGCCAGCAGCCAAGTGGCTAGCGGGGGGGGAGATACGCAGTATTTT	CASSQVASGGGDTQYF
NA	TRBJ2-3	TRBD2	TRBV9	TGTGCCAGCAGCGACCTAGCGGGTATGGCTACGCAGTATTTT	CASSDLAGMATQYF